Listed below are T cell receptor beta chains from one sample, sequenced in a study of T cell changes during pregnancy in multiple sclerosis. This table comes from immunoSEQ multiplex PCR, and its TCRdb copy is limited to in-frame clones, with some not included. Among around 34,000 clones listed, under 90% were seen once. Sample: CD8+ T cells from peripheral blood mononuclear cells, taken after pregnancy. All receptors come from a female donor with multiple sclerosis, enrolled in a pregnancy study. Both conserved end residues are part of each CDR3. Each record gives: D gene, J gene, V gene, clone size, CDR3 protein, CDR3 DNA. A D gene is named only where the DNA matches it firmly. Clone size is stated in some rows and not others, as once, few, many or a class when expanded.

D gene: -; J gene: TRBJ1-4; V gene: TRBV5-6; clone size: -; CDR3 protein: CASSLGAVDEKLFF; CDR3 DNA: TGTGCCAGCAGCTTGGGGGCCGTAGATGAAAAACTGTTTTTT
D gene: TRBD2; J gene: TRBJ2-3; V gene: TRBV9; clone size: -; CDR3 protein: CASSVAGTTSGSTDTQYF; CDR3 DNA: TGTGCCAGCAGCGTAGCGGGTACTACTAGCGGAAGCACAGATACGCAGTATTTT
D gene: TRBD2; J gene: TRBJ2-7; V gene: TRBV6-1; clone size: -; CDR3 protein: CAPEGRGRYEQYF; CDR3 DNA: TGTGCCCCAGAAGGGAGGGGCCGCTACGAGCAGTACTTC
D gene: -; J gene: TRBJ2-3; V gene: TRBV27; clone size: -; CDR3 protein: CASGNYLNTDTQYF; CDR3 DNA: TGTGCCAGCGGAAACTATTTAAACACAGATACGCAGTATTTT
D gene: -; J gene: TRBJ1-6; V gene: TRBV27; clone size: -; CDR3 protein: CASSLIQVHF; CDR3 DNA: TGTGCCAGCAGTTTAATACAGGTGCACTTT
D gene: TRBD2; J gene: TRBJ2-7; V gene: TRBV5-1; clone size: -; CDR3 protein: CASSLSLSGGAADEQYF; CDR3 DNA: TGCGCCAGCAGCTTGTCGTTGTCCGGGGGGGCCGCGGACGAGCAGTACTTC
D gene: TRBD2; J gene: TRBJ2-5; V gene: TRBV27; clone size: -; CDR3 protein: CASSPLLAGGVETQYF; CDR3 DNA: TGTGCCAGCAGTCCTCTACTAGCGGGGGGCGTAGAGACCCAGTACTTC
D gene: TRBD2; J gene: TRBJ2-7; V gene: TRBV19; clone size: once; CDR3 protein: CASSIEAGDSYEQYF; CDR3 DNA: TGTGCCAGTAGTATAGAAGCGGGAGACTCCTACGAGCAGTACTTC
D gene: -; J gene: TRBJ2-7; V gene: TRBV19; clone size: -; CDR3 protein: CASSPGGYSYEQYF; CDR3 DNA: TGTGCCAGTAGTCCGGGGGGCTACTCCTACGAGCAGTACTTC
D gene: -; J gene: TRBJ1-1; V gene: TRBV7-9; clone size: -; CDR3 protein: CASSLDRATEAFF; CDR3 DNA: TGTGCCAGCAGCTTAGACAGGGCGACTGAAGCTTTCTTT
D gene: TRBD1; J gene: TRBJ1-1; V gene: TRBV5-1; clone size: -; CDR3 protein: CASSAGTGPNTEAFF; CDR3 DNA: TGCGCCAGCAGCGCCGGGACAGGGCCGAACACTGAAGCTTTCTTT
D gene: TRBD2; J gene: TRBJ2-3; V gene: TRBV6-4; clone size: -; CDR3 protein: CASRKLAGGLDTQYF; CDR3 DNA: TGTGCCAGCAGAAAACTAGCGGGGGGGCTGGATACGCAGTATTTT
D gene: -; J gene: TRBJ1-5; V gene: TRBV10-2; clone size: -; CDR3 protein: CASSEEGIGPQHF; CDR3 DNA: TGCGCCAGCAGTGAAGAGGGAATAGGACCCCAGCATTTT
D gene: TRBD1; J gene: TRBJ1-6; V gene: TRBV19; clone size: -; CDR3 protein: CASKRVWTGASPLHF; CDR3 DNA: TGTGCCAGTAAGAGGGTCTGGACAGGGGCTTCACCCCTCCACTTT
D gene: TRBD2; J gene: TRBJ2-7; V gene: TRBV10-1; clone size: -; CDR3 protein: CASSDFSGVGRYEQYF; CDR3 DNA: TGCGCCAGCAGTGACTTTAGCGGGGTGGGTCGCTACGAGCAGTACTTC
D gene: -; J gene: TRBJ1-1; V gene: TRBV4-1; clone size: -; CDR3 protein: CASSQVMNTEAFF; CDR3 DNA: TGCGCCAGCAGCCAAGTTATGAACACTGAAGCTTTCTTT
D gene: -; J gene: TRBJ2-3; V gene: TRBV4-3; clone size: -; CDR3 protein: CASSREDGGSTDTQYF; CDR3 DNA: TGCGCCAGCAGCCGAGAGGACGGGGGAAGCACAGATACGCAGTATTTT
D gene: -; J gene: TRBJ1-2; V gene: TRBV18; clone size: -; CDR3 protein: CASSPITERGYGYTF; CDR3 DNA: TGTGCCAGCTCCCCTATCACCGAGCGAGGCTATGGCTACACCTTC
D gene: TRBD2; J gene: TRBJ2-7; V gene: TRBV29-1; clone size: -; CDR3 protein: CSVESRTRGSYEQYF; CDR3 DNA: TGCAGCGTTGAGTCTAGGACTAGAGGATCCTACGAGCAGTACTTC
D gene: TRBD1; J gene: TRBJ1-1; V gene: TRBV15; clone size: -; CDR3 protein: CATSRAGQGPRLGWAFF; CDR3 DNA: TGTGCCACCAGCAGAGCAGGACAGGGACCTAGGCTCGGGTGGGCTTTCTTT
D gene: TRBD1; J gene: TRBJ1-5; V gene: TRBV6-5; clone size: -; CDR3 protein: CASSYSQGKNQPQHF; CDR3 DNA: TGTGCCAGCAGTTACTCACAGGGGAAGAATCAGCCCCAGCATTTT